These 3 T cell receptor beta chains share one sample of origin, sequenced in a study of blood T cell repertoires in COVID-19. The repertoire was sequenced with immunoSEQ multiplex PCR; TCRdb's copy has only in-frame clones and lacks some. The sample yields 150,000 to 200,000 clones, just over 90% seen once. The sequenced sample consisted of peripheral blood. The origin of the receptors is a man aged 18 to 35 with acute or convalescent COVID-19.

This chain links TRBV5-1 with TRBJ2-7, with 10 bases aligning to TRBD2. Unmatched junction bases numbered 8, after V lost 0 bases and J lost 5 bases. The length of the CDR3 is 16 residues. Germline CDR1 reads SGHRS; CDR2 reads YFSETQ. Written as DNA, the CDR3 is TGCGCCAGCAGCTTGGATCTAGCGGGAGTTTCCCACGAGCAGTACTTC. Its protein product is CASSLDLAGVSHEQYF.

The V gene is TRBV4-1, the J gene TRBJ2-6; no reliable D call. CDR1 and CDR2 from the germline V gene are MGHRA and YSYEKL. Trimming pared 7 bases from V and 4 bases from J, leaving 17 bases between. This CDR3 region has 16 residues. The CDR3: CASTPKMGTGANVLTF. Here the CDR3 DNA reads TGCGCCAGCACCCCCAAGATGGGCACCGGGGCCAACGTCCTGACTTTC.

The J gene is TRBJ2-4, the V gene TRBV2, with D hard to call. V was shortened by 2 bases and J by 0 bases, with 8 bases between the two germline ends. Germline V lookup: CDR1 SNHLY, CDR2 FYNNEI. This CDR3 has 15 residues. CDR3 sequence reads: CASSEKLLAKNIQYF. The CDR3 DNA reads TGTGCCAGCAGTGAAAAGCTTCTAGCCAAAAACATTCAGTACTTC.